A single sample is the source of the 7 T cell receptor beta chains below, sequenced in a study of blood T cell repertoires in COVID-19. Sequenced by immunoSEQ multiplex PCR; TCRdb stores in-frame clones only, minus some. Found here are 280,000 or so clones, around 91% of them singletons; the top ten hold around 13%. Sequenced: peripheral blood. The receptors originated from a woman aged 55-69 years with acute or convalescent COVID-19.

This chain's CDR3 is CASSDSPGQGSYGYTF. The CDR3 DNA reads TGTGCCAGCAGTGACTCCCCGGGACAGGGCAGCTATGGCTACACCTTC. This rearrangement joins TRBV6-4 to TRBJ1-2, with TRBD1 identical over 9 bases. CDR3 size: 16 residues. With V trimmed by 0 bases and J by 4 bases, 6 bases remained unmatched. The germline V gene encodes CDR1 MRHNA and CDR2 SNTAGT.

This rearrangement joins TRBV11-1 to TRBJ1-1; tentative D call: TRBD1 (6 bases). V was pared by 2 bases and J by 4 bases, with 14 bases between. This CDR3 is 15 amino acids long. Germline CDR1 and CDR2: SGHAT and FQDESV (reference sequence). CDR3 residues: CASSLNRETVTEAFF. DNA for the CDR3: TGTGCCAGCAGCTTAAACAGGGAAACCGTCACTGAAGCTTTCTTT.

The V and J genes are TRBV11-2 and TRBJ2-1, with 8 bases that match TRBD2. V shed 5 bases, J shed 2 bases, and the junction held 8 bases outside the gene matches. The CDR3 loop spans 16 amino acids. Germline V gives CDR1 SGHAT, CDR2 FQNNGV. The CDR3 coding sequence is TGTGCCAGCAGCCCCCGAGCGGGAGACGCCTACAATGAGCAGTTCTTC. Its translation is CASSPRAGDAYNEQFF.

In its sample, this clone was seen once. The V gene is TRBV11-2, the J gene TRBJ2-1; TRBD2 matches 7 bases. The CDR3 consists of 16 residues. The germline gives CDR1 SGHAT, CDR2 FQNNGV. V lost 1 base, J lost 6 bases, and 9 bases stayed unmatched. This chain's CDR3 is CASSLVGGLKGNEQFF. CDR3 coding DNA: TGTGCCAGCAGCTTAGTCGGGGGACTAAAAGGCAATGAGCAGTTCTTC.

The chain employs TRBV19 and TRBJ1-2; 8 bases agree with TRBD1. This CDR3 has 12 residues. Per germline, CDR1 LNHDA and CDR2 SQIVND (reference sequence). J was trimmed by 10 bases and V by 6 bases; bases with no gene match: 7. The CDR3 bases are TGTGCCAGTAGAGGACAGGGAAAAGACTACACCTTC. It is translated as CASRGQGKDYTF.

This chain joins TRBV27 and TRBJ2-2; 8 bases are a match to TRBD1. Germline trimming cut 5 bases from V and 1 base from J; bases unmatched to any gene: 6. The CDR3 is 16 residues long. The germline V gene encodes CDR1 MNHEY and CDR2 SMNVEV (reference sequence). The CDR3 region is CASSPTGTGNTGELFF. The CDR3 region has the DNA TGTGCCAGCAGTCCCACCGGGACAGGGAACACCGGGGAGCTGTTTTTT.

The genes are TRBV12-3 or TRBV12-4 and TRBJ2-1; 13 positions agree with TRBD2. V was clipped by 5 bases and J by 13 bases; unmatched bases: 2. This CDR3 is 12 amino acids long. For the CDR3, the DNA is TGTGCCAGCAGTCGACTAGCGGGGGGACAGTTCTTC. Its translation is CASSRLAGGQFF.